The 16 T cell receptor beta chains listed next were all sequenced from one sample in a study of blood T cells in healthy people across ages. PCR was performed a second time for about 7 to 12 cycles using a sample-barcoded 5' primer and a J-beta primer mix. TCRdb itself ran the 5' RACE reads through MiXCR, one entry per CDR3 protein. Of 800,000 or so distinct CDR3 sequences in the sample, 55% to 65% were seen once. The sample consisted of blood. Source of these receptors: a man under 40 in good health.

The rearrangement links TRBV4-3 to TRBJ1-1; D gene ambiguous. The CDR3 runs to 13 residues. Germline values: CDR1 LGHNA, CDR2 YSLEER. V was trimmed by 0 bases and J by 8 bases, leaving 10 bases between them. Written as DNA, the CDR3 is TGCGCCAGCAGCCAAGAGCAAGAACTCGAAGCTTTCTTT. It yields the protein CASSQEQELEAFF.

This chain uses TRBV10-3 with TRBJ2-3, with D unresolved. Germline CDR1 reads ENHRY; CDR2 reads SYGVKD. Trimming left V 3 bases short and J 4 bases short, with 11 bases between. The CDR3 is 14 amino acids. This chain's CDR3 is CAISDSRSADTQYF. DNA for the CDR3: TGTGCCATCAGTGATTCCAGGTCGGCAGATACGCAGTATTTT.

The chain joins TRBV7-2 to TRBJ1-1; D unresolved. This CDR3 comprises 14 residues. Germline CDR1 and CDR2: SGHTA and FQGNSA. V lost 0 bases and J 3 bases, leaving 8 bases between the germline ends. CDR3 residues: CASSLAAGDTEAFF. The DNA for the CDR3 is TGTGCCAGCAGCTTAGCGGCGGGAGACACTGAAGCTTTCTTT.

The chain is built from TRBV7-9 and TRBJ2-1; D is possibly TRBD2 (7 bases). Germline assignment: CDR1 SEHNR and CDR2 FQNEAQ (reference sequence). CDR3 size: 14 residues. V shed 5 bases and J shed 4 bases, with 12 bases lying between them. CDR3 residues: CASSHREGYNEQFF. The CDR3 DNA reads as TGTGCCAGCAGCCACAGGGAGGGATACAATGAGCAGTTCTTC.

The V call is TRBV14, the J call TRBJ1-1; TRBD1 is a possible D gene (5 bases). Germline lookup yields CDR1 SGHDN and CDR2 FVKESK. The V gene lost 4 bases and the J gene lost 10 bases, with 10 bases spanning the gap. This CDR3 comprises 11 residues. CDR3 protein: CASSLGRGAFF. The CDR3 coding sequence is TGTGCCAGCAGCCTGGGACGGGGAGCTTTCTTT.

The chain couples TRBV5-6 to TRBJ2-1; D may match TRBD1 or TRBD2 (5 bases each). Trimming pared 5 bases from V and 3 bases from J, leaving 12 bases between. The CDR3 sequence is 14 residues long. The germline V gene has CDR1 SGHDT and CDR2 YYEEEE. The CDR3 loop reads CASSTEGFYNEQFF. In nucleotides, the CDR3 is TGTGCCAGCAGTACAGAGGGGTTCTACAATGAGCAGTTCTTC.

This clonotype showed up just a few times. This chain uses TRBV3-1 with TRBJ2-4; D gene uncertain. CDR1 is LGHDT, CDR2 YNNKEL, per germline (reference sequence). The V end lost 5 bases, the J end lost 1 base, and 12 bases lay between the germline ends. The CDR3 runs 15 residues. The CDR3 loop reads CASSEGHTAKNIQYF. In nucleotides, the CDR3 is TGTGCCAGCAGCGAAGGGCATACGGCCAAAAACATTCAGTACTTC.

At least ten counts were recorded for this clonotype. The chain recombines TRBV28 with TRBJ2-7; D remains ambiguous. This CDR3 comprises 12 residues. V dropped 6 bases and J dropped 0 bases, with 6 bases sitting between them. The germline CDR1 and CDR2 sequences are MDHEN and SYDVKM. CDR3 nucleotides: TGTGCCAGCAGGTCAAGCTCCTACGAGCAGTACTTC. Translated, it gives CASRSSSYEQYF.

The gene calls are TRBV6-5 and TRBJ2-3; D unclear. Trimming left V 8 bases short and J 2 bases short, with 17 bases between. In germline, CDR1 is MNHEY, CDR2 SVGAGI. This CDR3 is 15 amino acids long. CDR3 nucleotide sequence: TGTGCCAGCTCCCTTATTCGGGCAGACACAGATACGCAGTATTTT. It translates to CASSLIRADTDTQYF.

This clonotype was observed once. This rearrangement joins TRBV7-9 to TRBJ2-6; 7 positions agree with TRBD1. The V and J ends lost 2 bases and 0 bases, in that order; junction bases with no gene match: 7. Germline CDR1 is SEHNR and CDR2 is FQNEAQ (reference sequence). The CDR3 runs to 18 residues. CDR3 amino acids: CASSLMGTVASGANVLTF. For the CDR3, the DNA is TGTGCCAGCAGCTTAATGGGGACAGTGGCCTCTGGGGCCAACGTCCTGACTTTC.

CDR3 bases: TGTGCCAGCAGCGTACGGCGGGGGGGAGAAAGCGACGAGCAGTACTTC. It translates to CASSVRRGGESDEQYF. This chain uses TRBV9 with TRBJ2-7; TRBD2 matches at 9 bases. Germline values: CDR1 SGDLS, CDR2 YYNGEE. This CDR3 is built from 16 residues. Trimming removed 1 base from V and 5 bases from J; junction bases left unmatched: 10.

The table lists this clonotype with a few counts. The V and J genes are TRBV6-5 and TRBJ2-7; TRBD2 aligns across 9 bases. The V gene's germline CDR1 is MNHEY and CDR2 SVGAGI. The trim removed 4 bases at V and 3 bases at J, leaving 4 bases unmatched. The CDR3 spans 14 residues. The CDR3 DNA reads TGTGCCAGCAGTTCATCTAGCGGGAACTACGAGCAGTACTTC. It translates to CASSSSSGNYEQYF.

This sequence joins TRBV7-3 and TRBJ2-1; 15 bases align to TRBD2. Germline CDR1 SGHTA, CDR2 FQGTGA. The V segment lost 5 bases and the J segment 0 bases; nucleotides outside the gene matches: 5. The CDR3 totals 18 residues. The CDR3 here is CASSLRTSGGVSYNEQFF. The CDR3 nucleotides read TGTGCCAGCAGCCTCCGGACTAGCGGGGGGGTCTCCTACAATGAGCAGTTCTTC. Based on the CDR3 plus reference TRBV7-3 and TRBJ2-1, the full variable domain is GAGVSQTPSNKVTEKGKYVELRCDPISGHTALYWYRQSLGQGPEFLIYFQGTGAADDSGLPNDRFFAVRPEGSVSTLKIQRTERGDSAVYLCASSLRTSGGVSYNEQFFGPGTRLTVL.

This chain connects TRBV7-9 to TRBJ2-7; 10 bases match TRBD2. Germline assignment: CDR1 SEHNR and CDR2 FQNEAQ (reference sequence). V dropped 4 bases and J dropped 3; count of bases not matched to a gene: 12. The CDR3 spans 17 residues. The CDR3 reads CASSSLSSSGGNYEQYF. Written as DNA, the CDR3 is TGTGCCAGCAGCTCGCTGTCGAGTAGCGGGGGGAACTACGAGCAGTACTTC.

The CDR3 sequence is CSAERVDTQYF. CDR3 sequence (DNA): TGCAGTGCTGAGAGGGTAGATACGCAGTATTTT. The rearrangement joins TRBV20-1 to TRBJ2-3; D is possibly TRBD2 (5 bases). This CDR3 is built from 11 residues. V lost 5 bases to trimming and J lost 5 bases, with 8 bases between them. Germline V lookup: CDR1 DFQATT, CDR2 SNEGSKA (reference sequence).

The chain uses TRBV20-1 and TRBJ2-1; 10 bases map to TRBD1. Germline assignment: CDR1 DFQATT and CDR2 SNEGSKA (reference sequence). The CDR3 is made up of 13 amino acids. Losses at the gene ends were 3 bases for V and 9 bases for J; bases not matched to a gene: 5. DNA of the CDR3: TGCAGTGCTAGGGGACAGGGGTTGAGTGAGCAGTTCTTC. Translated: CSARGQGLSEQFF.